This TCR beta chain was sequenced during a study of cytomegalovirus exposure and HLA in healthy donors. V dropped 1 base and J dropped 5 bases, with 12 bases sitting between them. The CDR3 length is 14 residues. Germline V CDR1 and CDR2: SGHDT, YYEEEE. 13 Jbeta primers and 60 Vbeta primers were used for the PCR. Method: immunoSEQ multiplex PCR; TCRdb's copy keeps in-frame clones and lacks some. The sample carries some 86,000 clones, about 76% recorded once. The sequence came from a woman in her forties in good health and CMV-seropositive. This chain connects TRBV5-6 to TRBJ1-1; no clear D gene. The sequenced sample was PBMCs. The CDR3 sequence is CASSLPGMETEAFF. DNA for the CDR3: TGTGCCAGCAGCTTGCCGGGAATGGAGACTGAAGCTTTCTTT.